Detailed here is one T cell receptor (beta chain). As yet, its antigen is unknown. TCRdb fed the multiplex PCR reads into MiXCR, producing one record per CDR3 protein. The sample yields fewer than 25,000 distinct CDR3 sequences, roughly three fifths seen once. These data are taken from a study of breast tumors, draining lymph nodes, adjacent tissues. Findings of the study overall: Luminal-like breast cancer showed significantly higher tumor–nontumor repertoire similarity than basal-like. Tumors had less TCR diversity than lymph nodes, more than nontumor tissue. Most tumor T cells seemingly derive from lymph node, then expand in tumor.

The CDR3 spans 11 residues. Germline CDR1 is SQVTM and CDR2 is ANQGSEA. Sequences were obtained from tumor-adjacent breast tissue. The TCR sequence derives from a female donor with breast cancer. Some clones in this sample may be carry-over from other donors' samples. This chain uses TRBV29-1 with TRBJ2-2; D might be TRBD2 (5 bases). In nucleotides, the CDR3 is TGCAGTGCTAGCAACACCGGGGAGCTGTTTTTT. The encoded protein is CSASNTGELFF.